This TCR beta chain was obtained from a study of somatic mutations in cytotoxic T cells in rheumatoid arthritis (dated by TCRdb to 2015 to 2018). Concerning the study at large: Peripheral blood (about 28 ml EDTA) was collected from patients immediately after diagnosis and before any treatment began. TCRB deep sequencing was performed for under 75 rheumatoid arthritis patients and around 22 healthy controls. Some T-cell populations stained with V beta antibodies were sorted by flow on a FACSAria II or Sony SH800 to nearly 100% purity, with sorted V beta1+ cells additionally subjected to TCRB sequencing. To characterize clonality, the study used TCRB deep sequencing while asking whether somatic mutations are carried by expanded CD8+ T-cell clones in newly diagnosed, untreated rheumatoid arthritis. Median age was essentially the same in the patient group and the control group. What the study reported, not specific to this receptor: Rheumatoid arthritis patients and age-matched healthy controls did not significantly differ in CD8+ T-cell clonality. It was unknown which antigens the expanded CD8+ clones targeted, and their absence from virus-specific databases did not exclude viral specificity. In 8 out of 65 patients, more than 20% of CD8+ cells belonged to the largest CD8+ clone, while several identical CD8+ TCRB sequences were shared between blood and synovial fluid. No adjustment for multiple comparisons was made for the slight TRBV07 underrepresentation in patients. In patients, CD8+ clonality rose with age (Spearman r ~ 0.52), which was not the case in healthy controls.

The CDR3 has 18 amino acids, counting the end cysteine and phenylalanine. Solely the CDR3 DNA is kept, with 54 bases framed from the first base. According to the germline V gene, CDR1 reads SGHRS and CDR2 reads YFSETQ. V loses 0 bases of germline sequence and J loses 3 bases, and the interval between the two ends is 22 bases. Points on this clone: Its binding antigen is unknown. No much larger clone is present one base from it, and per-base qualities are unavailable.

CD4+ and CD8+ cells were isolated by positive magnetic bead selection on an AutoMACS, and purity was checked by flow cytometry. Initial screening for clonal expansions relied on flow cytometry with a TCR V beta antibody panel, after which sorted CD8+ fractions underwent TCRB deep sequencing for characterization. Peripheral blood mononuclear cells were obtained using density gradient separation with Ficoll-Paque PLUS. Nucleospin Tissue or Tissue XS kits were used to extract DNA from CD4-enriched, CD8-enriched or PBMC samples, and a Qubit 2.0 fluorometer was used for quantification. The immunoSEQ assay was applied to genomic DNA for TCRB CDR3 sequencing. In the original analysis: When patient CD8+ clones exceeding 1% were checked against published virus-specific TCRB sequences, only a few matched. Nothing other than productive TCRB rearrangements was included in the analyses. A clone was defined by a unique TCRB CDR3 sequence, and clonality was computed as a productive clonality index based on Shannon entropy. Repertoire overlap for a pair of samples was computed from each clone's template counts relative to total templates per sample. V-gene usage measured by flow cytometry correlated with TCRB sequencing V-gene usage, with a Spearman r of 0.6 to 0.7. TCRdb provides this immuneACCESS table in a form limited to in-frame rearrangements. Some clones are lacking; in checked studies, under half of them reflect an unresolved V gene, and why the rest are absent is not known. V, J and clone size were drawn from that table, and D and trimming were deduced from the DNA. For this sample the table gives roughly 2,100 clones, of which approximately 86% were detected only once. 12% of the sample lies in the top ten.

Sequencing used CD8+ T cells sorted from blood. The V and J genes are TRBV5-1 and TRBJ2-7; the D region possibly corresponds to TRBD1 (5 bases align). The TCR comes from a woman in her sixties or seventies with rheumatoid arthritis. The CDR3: CASSLEAKGELTFYEQYF. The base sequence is TGCGCCAGCAGCTTGGAGGCAAAAGGGGAACTGACTTTCTACGAGCAGTACTTC.